In this sample, the clone carrying this TCR beta chain turned up many times. Its cognate antigen is unknown. Amplified regions were TCR beta CDR3 sequences from RNA transcripts. The HTBI primer set drove a first-round RT-PCR of the TCR CDR3. TCRdb re-called the multiplex PCR reads through MiXCR, storing one row per CDR3 protein. The sample includes 550,000 to 650,000 distinct CDR3 sequences, around 13% seen only once; the top ten take around 13%. The data stem from a study of T cells in Graves' hyperthyroidism and ophthalmopathy. Overall study context: Peripheral blood sampling occurred at initial diagnosis, before any treatment.

Study results and caveats: In simple terms, a model built on 13 V-J features told ophthalmopathy apart from stable hyperthyroidism.

Hyperthyroidism patients were newly diagnosed, had disease duration under 2 months, and were aged 18 to 65 years. Every diagnosis used clinical symptoms, serum thyroxine and TRAb, thyroid ultrasound and orbital computed tomography. The V end was cut by 0 bases, the J end by 6 bases, with 14 bases between. Germline CDR1 is MNHEY and CDR2 is SVGAGI. This CDR3 has 15 residues. This TCR came from a woman between 40 and 55 years old with Graves' hyperthyroidism. This chain links TRBV6-5 with TRBJ1-1, with D maybe TRBD1 (6 bases). The sample taken for sequencing was blood. CDR3 nucleotide sequence: TGTGCCAGCAGTTACTCGGGAGGGGGTGACTCTGAAGCTTTCTTT. This codes for CASSYSGGGDSEAFF.